The entry that follows covers one T cell receptor beta chain sequence. The data were produced by immunoSEQ multiplex PCR, yet TCRdb's version contains in-frame clones alone and is incomplete. The data hold approximately 92,000 clones, with roughly 96% observed a single time. This entry is derived from a study of technical replicates of blood from several donors. The CDR3 covers 16 residues. Germline-derived CDR1 and CDR2 are MNHNS and SASEGT. The V gene lost 4 bases and the J gene lost 5 bases, with 17 bases spanning the gap. The sequenced sample consisted of T cells isolated from PBMCs. The TCR originated in a human donor in good health. This chain uses TRBV6-1 with TRBJ1-4, with D unclear. The CDR3 sequence is CASSGGGSSANEKLFF. The CDR3 DNA reads as TGTGCCAGCAGTGGGGGAGGGTCATCGGCGAATGAAAAACTGTTTTTT.